This TCR beta chain came from a study of blood T cell repertoires in COVID-19. Overall study: COVID-19 samples, acute and convalescent, were from the United States, Italy and Spain. T cells, B-cell-depleted T cells, or PBMCs provided the cDNA or gDNA that served as material.

The sample holds one count of this clone. As processed by the authors: Scientists estimated how many nucleated cells there were by amplifying reference gene primers. TCRdb's table, derived via immunoSEQ multiplex PCR, lists solely in-frame clones and lacks some. V, J and clone size are those of that table, while D and trimming were read from the DNA. Here the sample spans about 140,000 clones, 80% to 90% being singletons. Deletions cut 0 bases from V and 0 bases from J, with 9 bases between. Germline V gene lookup returns CDR1 SGDLS and CDR2 YYNGEE. The CDR3 has 15 amino acids. The source of this sequence is a woman aged 55-75 years with acute or convalescent COVID-19. Sequenced: peripheral blood. The chain employs TRBV9 and TRBJ1-1; tentative D call: TRBD1 (5 bases). The CDR3 protein is CASSVAPGMNTEAFF. CDR3 coding DNA: TGTGCCAGCAGCGTAGCTCCAGGGATGAACACTGAAGCTTTCTTT.